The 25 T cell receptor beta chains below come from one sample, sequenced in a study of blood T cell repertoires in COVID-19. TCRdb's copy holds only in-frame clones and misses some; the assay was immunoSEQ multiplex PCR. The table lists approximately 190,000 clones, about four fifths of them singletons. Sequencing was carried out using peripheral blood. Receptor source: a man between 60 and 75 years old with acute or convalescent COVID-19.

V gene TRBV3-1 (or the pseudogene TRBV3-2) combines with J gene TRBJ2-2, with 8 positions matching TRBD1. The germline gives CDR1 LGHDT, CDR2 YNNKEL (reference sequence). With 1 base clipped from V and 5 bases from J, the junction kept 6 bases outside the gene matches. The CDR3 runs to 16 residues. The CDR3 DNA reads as TGTGCCAGCAGCCAAGGGCAGGGGGCACTAACCGGGGAGCTGTTTTTT. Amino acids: CASSQGQGALTGELFF.

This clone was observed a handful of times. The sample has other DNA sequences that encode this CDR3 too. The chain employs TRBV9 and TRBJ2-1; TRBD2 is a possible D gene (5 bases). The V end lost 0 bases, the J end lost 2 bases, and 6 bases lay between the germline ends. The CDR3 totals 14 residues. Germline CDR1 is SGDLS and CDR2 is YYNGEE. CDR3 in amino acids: CASSVGGAYNEQFF. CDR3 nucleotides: TGTGCCAGCAGCGTAGGGGGAGCCTACAATGAGCAGTTCTTC. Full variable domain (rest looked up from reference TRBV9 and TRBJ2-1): DSGVTQTPKHLITATGQRVTLRCSPRSGDLSVYWYQQSLDQGLQFLIQYYNGEERAKGNILERFSAQQFPDLHSELNLSSLELGDSALYFCASSVGGAYNEQFFGPGTRLTVL.

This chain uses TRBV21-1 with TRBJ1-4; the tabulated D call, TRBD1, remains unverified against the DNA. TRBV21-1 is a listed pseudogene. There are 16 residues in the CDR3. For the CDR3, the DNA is TGTGCCAGCAGCACACCCGGACAGGGCTGTCGGGAAAAACTGTTTTTT. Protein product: CASSTPGQGCREKLFF.

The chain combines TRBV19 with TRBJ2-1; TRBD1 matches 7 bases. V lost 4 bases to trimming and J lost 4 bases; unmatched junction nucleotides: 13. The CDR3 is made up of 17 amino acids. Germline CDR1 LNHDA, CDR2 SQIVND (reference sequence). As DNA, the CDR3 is TGTGCCAGTAGTACTACCCCCAGGGGGAGTAGGTACAATGAGCAGTTCTTC. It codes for CASSTTPRGSRYNEQFF.

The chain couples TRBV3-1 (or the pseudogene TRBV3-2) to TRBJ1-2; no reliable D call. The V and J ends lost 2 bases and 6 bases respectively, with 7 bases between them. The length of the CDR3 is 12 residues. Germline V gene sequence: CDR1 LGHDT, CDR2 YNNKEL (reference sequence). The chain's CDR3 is CASSQLEHGYTF. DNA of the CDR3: TGTGCCAGCAGCCAACTGGAGCATGGCTACACCTTC.

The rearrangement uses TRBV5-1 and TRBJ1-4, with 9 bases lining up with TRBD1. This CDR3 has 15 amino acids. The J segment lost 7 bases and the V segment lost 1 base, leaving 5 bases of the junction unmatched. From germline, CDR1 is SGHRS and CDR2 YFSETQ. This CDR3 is CASSLPGQGGEKLFF. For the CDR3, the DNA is TGCGCCAGCAGCTTGCCGGGACAGGGAGGTGAAAAACTGTTTTTT.

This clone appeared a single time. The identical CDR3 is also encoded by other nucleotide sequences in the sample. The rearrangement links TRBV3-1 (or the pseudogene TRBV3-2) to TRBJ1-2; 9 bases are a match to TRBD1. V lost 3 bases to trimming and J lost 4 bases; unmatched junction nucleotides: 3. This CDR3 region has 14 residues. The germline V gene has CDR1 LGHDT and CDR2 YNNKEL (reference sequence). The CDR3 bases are TGTGCCAGCAGCCAGCAGGACAGGGGCTATGGCTACACCTTC. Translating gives CASSQQDRGYGYTF.

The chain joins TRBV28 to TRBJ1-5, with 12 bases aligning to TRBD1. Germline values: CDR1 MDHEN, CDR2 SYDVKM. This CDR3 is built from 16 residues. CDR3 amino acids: CATGTGGAGGNQPQHF. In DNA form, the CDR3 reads TGTGCTACCGGGACAGGGGGCGCGGGGGGCAATCAGCCCCAGCATTTT.

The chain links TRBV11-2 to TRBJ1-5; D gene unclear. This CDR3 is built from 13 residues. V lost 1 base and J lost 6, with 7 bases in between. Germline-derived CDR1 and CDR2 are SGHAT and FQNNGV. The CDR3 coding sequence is TGTGCCAGCAGCTTAGGAGAACGTCAGCCCCAGCATTTT. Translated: CASSLGERQPQHF.

The CDR3, as DNA: TGTGCCAGCAGCGTAGGGACTAGCGTTGGGAATGAGCAGTTCTTC. Protein: CASSVGTSVGNEQFF. The chain combines TRBV9 with TRBJ2-1, with TRBD2 matching 9 bases. V was clipped by 0 bases and J by 7 bases; unmatched bases: 5. The CDR3 runs to 15 residues. In germline, CDR1 is SGDLS, CDR2 YYNGEE. Drawing the rest from reference TRBV9 and TRBJ2-1, the complete variable domain is DSGVTQTPKHLITATGQRVTLRCSPRSGDLSVYWYQQSLDQGLQFLIQYYNGEERAKGNILERFSAQQFPDLHSELNLSSLELGDSALYFCASSVGTSVGNEQFFGPGTRLTVL.

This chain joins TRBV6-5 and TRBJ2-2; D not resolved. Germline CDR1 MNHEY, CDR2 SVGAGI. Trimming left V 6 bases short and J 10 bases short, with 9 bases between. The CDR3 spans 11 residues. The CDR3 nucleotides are TGTGCCAGCAGCCGCAACATGGAGCTGTTTTTT. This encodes CASSRNMELFF.

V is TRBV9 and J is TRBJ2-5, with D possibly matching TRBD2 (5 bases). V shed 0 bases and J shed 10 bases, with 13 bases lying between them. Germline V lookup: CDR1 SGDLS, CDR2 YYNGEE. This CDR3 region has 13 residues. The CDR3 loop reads CASSVALTTNQYF. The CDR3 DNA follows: TGTGCCAGCAGCGTAGCTCTAACGACTAACCAGTACTTC.

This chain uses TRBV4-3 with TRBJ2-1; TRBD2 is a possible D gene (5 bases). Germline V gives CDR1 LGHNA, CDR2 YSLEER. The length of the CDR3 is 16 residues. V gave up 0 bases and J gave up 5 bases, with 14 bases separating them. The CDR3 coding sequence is TGCGCCAGCAGCCAAGATCCGGCGCGGGCGAACAATGAGCAGTTCTTC. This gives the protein CASSQDPARANNEQFF.

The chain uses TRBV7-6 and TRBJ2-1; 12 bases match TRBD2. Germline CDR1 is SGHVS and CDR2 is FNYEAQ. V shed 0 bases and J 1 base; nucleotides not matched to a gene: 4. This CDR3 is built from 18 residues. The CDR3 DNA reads TGTGCCAGCAGCTTAGCATCGACTAGCGGGGGATCCTACAATGAGCAGTTCTTC. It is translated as CASSLASTSGGSYNEQFF.

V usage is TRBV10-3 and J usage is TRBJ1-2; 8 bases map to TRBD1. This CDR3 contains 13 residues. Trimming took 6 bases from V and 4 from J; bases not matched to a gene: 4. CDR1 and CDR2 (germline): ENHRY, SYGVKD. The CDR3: CAIRDGTGYGYTF. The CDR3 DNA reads TGTGCCATCAGAGACGGGACAGGCTATGGCTACACCTTC.

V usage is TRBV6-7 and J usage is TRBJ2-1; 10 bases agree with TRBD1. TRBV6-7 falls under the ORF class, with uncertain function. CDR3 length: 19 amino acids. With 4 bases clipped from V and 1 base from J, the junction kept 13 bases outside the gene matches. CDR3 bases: TGTGCCAGCAGTTTCCCCCGGGACAGGGGCCCAAATTCCTACAATGAGCAGTTCTTC. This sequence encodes CASSFPRDRGPNSYNEQFF.

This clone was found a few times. The CDR3 DNA reads as TGTGCCAGCAGCCCCGGGACAGGGGGTGCAGATACGCAGTATTTT. This translates into CASSPGTGGADTQYF. The gene calls are TRBV11-3 and TRBJ2-3, with 11 bases fitting TRBD1. The CDR3 is made up of 15 amino acids. CDR1 and CDR2 from the germline V gene are SGHNT and YENEEA. The V gene end was trimmed by 5 bases and the J gene end by 4 bases; junction bases not matched to a gene: 5.

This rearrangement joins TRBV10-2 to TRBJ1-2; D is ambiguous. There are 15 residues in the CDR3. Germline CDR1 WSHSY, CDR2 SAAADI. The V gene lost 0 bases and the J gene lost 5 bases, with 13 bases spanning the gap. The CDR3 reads CASSESFRSEYGYTF. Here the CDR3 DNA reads TGCGCCAGCAGTGAGTCGTTCCGGTCCGAGTATGGCTACACCTTC.

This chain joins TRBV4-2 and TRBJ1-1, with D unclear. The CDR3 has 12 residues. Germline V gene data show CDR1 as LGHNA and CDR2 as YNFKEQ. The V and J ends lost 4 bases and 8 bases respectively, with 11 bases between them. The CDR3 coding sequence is TGTGCCAGCAGCCCCAGTGGCCTGGAAGCTTTCTTT. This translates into CASSPSGLEAFF.

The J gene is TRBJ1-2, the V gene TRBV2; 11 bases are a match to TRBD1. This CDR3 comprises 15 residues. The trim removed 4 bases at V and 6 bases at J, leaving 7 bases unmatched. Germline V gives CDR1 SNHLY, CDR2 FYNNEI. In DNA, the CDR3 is TGTGCCAGCAGTGGTCCCTGGACAGGGGGCGATGGCTACACCTTC. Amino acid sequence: CASSGPWTGGDGYTF.

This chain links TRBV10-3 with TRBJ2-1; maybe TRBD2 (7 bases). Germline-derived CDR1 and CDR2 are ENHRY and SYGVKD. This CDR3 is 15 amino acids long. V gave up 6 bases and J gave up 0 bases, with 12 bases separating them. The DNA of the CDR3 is TGTGCCATCAGAGACCGGGGGGCCTCCTACAATGAGCAGTTCTTC. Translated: CAIRDRGASYNEQFF.

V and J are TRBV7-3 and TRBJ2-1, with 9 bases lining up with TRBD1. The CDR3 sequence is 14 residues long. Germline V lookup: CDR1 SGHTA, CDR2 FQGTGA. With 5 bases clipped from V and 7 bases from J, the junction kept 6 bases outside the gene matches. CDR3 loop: CASSLRQGGNEQFF. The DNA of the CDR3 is TGTGCCAGCAGCCTCAGACAGGGGGGGAATGAGCAGTTCTTC.

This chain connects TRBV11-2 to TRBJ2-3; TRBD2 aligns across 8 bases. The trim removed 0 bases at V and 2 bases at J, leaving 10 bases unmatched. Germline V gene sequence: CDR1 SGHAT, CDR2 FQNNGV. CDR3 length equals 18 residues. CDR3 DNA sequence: TGTGCCAGCAGCTTAGATCTCAGCGGGGGATCCTACACAGATACGCAGTATTTT. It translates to CASSLDLSGGSYTDTQYF.

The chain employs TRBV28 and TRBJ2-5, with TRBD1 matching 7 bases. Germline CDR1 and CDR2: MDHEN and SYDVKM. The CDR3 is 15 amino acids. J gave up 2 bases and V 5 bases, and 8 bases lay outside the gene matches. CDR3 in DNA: TGTGCCAGCAGTGGACTGACAGGGTTTCAAGAGACCCAGTACTTC. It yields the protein CASSGLTGFQETQYF.

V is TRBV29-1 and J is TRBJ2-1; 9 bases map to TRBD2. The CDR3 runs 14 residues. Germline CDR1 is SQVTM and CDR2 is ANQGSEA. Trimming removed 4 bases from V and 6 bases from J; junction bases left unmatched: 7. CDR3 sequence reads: CSVASGIVGNEQFF. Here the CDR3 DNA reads TGCAGCGTTGCTAGCGGGATTGTGGGCAATGAGCAGTTCTTC.